This T cell receptor (beta chain) was identified during a study of cytomegalovirus exposure and HLA in healthy donors. Overall study: Earlier, 150 million to 200 million T cells were analyzed, and 90 million to 120 million unique TCR beta sequences were found among them. Overall study results and limits: Certain sequence variants were highly shared and formed a cluster, and this cluster was likely a sequencing artifact.

Turning to this clone: What it binds is unknown.

PCR involved 60 Vbeta and 13 Jbeta primers. Data came from immunoSEQ multiplex PCR; TCRdb stores just in-frame clones and leaves some out. The profile shows more than 130,000 clones, around 77% of them singletons. Donors sampled were nominally healthy, though unrecorded immune exposures were likely. Germline V gives CDR1 SGHKS, CDR2 YYEKEE (reference sequence). The CDR3 extends over 15 amino acids. V shed 4 bases, J shed 4 bases, and the junction held 6 bases outside the gene matches. The J gene is TRBJ1-2, the V gene TRBV5-5, with 11 bases aligning to TRBD1. The receptor was derived from a woman aged 50 to 60 in good health and CMV-seronegative. The sequenced sample consisted of PBMCs. The CDR3 DNA follows: TGTGCCAGCAGCCAACCGGGACAGGGGGTCTATGGCTACACCTTC. This codes for CASSQPGQGVYGYTF.